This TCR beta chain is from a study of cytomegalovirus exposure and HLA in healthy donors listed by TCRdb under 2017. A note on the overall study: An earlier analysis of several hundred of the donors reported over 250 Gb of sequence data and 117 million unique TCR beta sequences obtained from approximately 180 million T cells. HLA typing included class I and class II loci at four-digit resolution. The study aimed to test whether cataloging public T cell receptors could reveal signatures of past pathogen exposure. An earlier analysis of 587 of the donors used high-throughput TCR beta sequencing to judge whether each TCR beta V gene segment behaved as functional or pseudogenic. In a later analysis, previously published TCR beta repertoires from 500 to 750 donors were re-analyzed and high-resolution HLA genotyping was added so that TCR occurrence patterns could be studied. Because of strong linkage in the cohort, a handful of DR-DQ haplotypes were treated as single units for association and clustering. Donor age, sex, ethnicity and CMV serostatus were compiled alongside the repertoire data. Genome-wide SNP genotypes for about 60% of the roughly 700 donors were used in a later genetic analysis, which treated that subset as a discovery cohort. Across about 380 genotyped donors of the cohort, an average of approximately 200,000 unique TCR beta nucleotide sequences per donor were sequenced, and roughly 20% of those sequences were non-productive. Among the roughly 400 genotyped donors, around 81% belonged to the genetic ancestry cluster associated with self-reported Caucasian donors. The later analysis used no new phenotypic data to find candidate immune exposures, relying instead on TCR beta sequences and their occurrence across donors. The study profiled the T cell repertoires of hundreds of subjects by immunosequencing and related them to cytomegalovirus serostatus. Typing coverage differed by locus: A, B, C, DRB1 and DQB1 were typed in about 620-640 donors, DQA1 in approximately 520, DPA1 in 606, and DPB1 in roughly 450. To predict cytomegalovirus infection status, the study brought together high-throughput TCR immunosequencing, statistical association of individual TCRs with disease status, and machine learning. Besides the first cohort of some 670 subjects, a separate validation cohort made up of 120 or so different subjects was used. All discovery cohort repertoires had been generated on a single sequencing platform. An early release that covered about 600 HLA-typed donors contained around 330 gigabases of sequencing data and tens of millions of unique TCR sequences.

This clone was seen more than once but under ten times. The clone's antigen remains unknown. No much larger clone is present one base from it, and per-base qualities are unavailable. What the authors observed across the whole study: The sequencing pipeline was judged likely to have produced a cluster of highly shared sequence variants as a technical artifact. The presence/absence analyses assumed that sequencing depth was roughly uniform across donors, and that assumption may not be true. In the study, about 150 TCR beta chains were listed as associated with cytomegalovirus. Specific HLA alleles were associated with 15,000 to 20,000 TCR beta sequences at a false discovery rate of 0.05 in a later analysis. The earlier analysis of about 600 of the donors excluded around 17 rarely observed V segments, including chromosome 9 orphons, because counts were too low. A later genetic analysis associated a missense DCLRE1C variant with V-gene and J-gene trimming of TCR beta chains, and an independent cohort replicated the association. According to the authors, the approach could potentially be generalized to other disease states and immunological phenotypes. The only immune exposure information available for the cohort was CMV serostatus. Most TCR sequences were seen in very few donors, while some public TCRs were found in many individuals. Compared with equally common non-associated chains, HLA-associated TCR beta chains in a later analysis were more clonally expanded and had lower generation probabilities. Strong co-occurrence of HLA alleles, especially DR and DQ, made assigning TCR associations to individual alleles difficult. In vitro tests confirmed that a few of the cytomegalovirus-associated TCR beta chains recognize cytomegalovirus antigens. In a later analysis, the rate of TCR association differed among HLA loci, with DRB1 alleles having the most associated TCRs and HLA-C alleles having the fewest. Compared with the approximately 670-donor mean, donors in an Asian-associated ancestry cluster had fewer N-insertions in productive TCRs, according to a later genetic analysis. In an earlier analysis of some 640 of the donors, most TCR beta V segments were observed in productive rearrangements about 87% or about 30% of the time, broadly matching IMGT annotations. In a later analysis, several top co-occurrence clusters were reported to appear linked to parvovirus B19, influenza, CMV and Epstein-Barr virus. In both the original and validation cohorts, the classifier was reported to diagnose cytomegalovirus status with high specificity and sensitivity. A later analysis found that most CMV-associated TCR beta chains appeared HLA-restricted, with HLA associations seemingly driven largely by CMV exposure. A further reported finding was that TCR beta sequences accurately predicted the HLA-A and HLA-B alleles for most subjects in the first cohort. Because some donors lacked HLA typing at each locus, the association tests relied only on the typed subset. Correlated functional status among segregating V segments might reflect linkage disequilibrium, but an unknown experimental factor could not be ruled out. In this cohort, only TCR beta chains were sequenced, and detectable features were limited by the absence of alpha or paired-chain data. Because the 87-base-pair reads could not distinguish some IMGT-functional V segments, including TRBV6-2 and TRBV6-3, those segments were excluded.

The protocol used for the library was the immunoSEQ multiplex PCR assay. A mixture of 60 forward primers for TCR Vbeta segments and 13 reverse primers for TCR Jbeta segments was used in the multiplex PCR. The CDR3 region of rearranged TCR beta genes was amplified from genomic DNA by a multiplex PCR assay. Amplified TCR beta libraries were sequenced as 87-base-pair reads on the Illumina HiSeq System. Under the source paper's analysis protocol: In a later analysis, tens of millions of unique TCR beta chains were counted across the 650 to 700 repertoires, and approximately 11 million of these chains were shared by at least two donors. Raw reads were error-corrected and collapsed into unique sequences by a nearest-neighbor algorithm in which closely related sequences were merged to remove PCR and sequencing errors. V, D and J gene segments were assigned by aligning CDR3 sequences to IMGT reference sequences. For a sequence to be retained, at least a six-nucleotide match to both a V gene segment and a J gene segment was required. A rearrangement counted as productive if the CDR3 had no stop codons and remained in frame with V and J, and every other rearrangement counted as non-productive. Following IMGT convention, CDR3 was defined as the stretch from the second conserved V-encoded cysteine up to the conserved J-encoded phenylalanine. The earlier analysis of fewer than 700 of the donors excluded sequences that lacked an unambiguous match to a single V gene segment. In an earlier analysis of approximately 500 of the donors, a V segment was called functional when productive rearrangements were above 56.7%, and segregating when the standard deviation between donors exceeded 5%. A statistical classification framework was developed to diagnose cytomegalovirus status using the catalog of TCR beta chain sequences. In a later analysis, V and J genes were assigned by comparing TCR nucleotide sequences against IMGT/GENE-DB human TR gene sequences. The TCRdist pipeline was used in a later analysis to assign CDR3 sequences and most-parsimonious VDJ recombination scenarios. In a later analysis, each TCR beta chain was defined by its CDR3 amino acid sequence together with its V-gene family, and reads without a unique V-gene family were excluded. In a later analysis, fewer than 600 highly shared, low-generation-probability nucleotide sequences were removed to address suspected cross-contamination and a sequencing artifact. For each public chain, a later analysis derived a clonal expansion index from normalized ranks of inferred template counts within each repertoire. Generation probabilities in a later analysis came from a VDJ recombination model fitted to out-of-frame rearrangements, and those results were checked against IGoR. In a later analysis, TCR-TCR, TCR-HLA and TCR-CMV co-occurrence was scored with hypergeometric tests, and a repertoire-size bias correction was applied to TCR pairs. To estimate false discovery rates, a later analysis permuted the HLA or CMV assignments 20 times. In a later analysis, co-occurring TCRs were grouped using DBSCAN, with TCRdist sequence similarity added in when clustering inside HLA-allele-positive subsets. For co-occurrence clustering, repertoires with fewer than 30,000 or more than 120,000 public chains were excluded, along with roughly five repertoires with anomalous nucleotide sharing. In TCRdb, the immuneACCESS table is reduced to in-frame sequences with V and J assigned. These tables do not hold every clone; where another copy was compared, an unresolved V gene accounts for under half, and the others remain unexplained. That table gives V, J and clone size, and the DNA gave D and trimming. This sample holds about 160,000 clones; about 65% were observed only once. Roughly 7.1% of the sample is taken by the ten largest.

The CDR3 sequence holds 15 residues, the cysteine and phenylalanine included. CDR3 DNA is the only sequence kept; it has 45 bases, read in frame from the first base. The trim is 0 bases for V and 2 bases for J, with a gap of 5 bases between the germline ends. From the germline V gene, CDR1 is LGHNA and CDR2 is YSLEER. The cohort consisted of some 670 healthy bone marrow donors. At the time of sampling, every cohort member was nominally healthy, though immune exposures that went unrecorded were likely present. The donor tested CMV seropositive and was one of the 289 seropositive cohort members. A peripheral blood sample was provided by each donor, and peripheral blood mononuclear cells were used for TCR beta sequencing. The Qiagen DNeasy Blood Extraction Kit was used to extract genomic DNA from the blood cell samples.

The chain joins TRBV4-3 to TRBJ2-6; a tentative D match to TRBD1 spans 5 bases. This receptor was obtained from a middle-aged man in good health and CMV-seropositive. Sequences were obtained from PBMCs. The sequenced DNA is TGCGCCAGCAGCCAAGAAGGGGCTGGGGCCAACGTCCTGACTTTC. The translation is CASSQEGAGANVLTF.